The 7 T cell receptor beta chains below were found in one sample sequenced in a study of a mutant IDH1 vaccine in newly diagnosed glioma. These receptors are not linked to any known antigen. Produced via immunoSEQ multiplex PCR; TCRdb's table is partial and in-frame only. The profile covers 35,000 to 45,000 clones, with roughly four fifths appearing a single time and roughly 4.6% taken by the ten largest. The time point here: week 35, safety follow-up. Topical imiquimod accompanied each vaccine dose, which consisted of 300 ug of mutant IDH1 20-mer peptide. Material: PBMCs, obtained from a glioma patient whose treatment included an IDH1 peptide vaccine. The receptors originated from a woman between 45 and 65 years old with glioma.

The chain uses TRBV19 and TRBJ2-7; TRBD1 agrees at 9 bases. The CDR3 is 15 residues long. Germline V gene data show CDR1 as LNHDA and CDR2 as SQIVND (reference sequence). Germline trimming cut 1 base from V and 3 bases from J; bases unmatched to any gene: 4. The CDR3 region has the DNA TGTGCCAGTAGTATAGGGGGACAGGGAGGCTACGAGCAGTACTTC. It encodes CASSIGGQGGYEQYF.

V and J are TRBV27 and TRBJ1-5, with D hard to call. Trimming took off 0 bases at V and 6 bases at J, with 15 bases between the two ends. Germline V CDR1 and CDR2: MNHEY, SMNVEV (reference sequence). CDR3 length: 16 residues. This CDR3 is CASSLSGRGFGQPQHF. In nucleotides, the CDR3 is TGTGCCAGCAGTTTATCCGGTCGGGGTTTCGGTCAGCCCCAGCATTTT.

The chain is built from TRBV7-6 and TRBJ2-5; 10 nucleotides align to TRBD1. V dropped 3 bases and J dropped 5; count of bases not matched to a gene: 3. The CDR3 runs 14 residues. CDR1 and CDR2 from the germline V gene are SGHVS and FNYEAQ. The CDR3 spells CASSLTGGPETQYF. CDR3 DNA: TGTGCCAGCAGCTTGACAGGGGGCCCGGAGACCCAGTACTTC.

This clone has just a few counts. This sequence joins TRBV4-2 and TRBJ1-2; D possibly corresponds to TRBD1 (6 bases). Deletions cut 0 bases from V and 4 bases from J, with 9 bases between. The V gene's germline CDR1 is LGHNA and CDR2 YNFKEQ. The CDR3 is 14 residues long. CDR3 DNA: TGTGCCAGCAGCCAAGATAGGGACATCTATGGCTACACCTTC. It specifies CASSQDRDIYGYTF.

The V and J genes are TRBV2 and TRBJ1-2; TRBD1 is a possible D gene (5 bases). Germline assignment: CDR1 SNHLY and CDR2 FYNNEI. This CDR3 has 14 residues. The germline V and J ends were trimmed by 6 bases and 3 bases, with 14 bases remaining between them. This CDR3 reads CASRSTDPYYGYTF. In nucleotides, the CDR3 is TGTGCCAGCAGGTCGACAGACCCCTACTATGGCTACACCTTC. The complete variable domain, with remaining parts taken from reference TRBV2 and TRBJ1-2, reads EPEVTQTPSHQVTQMGQEVILRCVPISNHLYFYWYRQILGQKVEFLVSFYNNEISEKSEIFDDQFSVERPDGSNFTLKIRSTKLEDSAMYFCASRSTDPYYGYTFGSGTRLTVV.

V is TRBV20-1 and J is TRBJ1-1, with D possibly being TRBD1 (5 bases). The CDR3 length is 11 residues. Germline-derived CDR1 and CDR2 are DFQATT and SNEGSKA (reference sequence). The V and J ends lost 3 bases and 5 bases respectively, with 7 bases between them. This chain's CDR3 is CSASWGTEAFF. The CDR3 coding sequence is TGCAGTGCTAGTTGGGGGACTGAAGCTTTCTTT.

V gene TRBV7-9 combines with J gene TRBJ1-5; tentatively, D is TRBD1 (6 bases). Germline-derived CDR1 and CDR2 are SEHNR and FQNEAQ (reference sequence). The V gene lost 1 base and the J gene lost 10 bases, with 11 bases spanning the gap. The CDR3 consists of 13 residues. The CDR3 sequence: CASSLDEGGPQHF. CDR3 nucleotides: TGTGCCAGCAGCTTAGACGAGGGGGGCCCCCAGCATTTT.